The 30 T cell receptor beta chains given below trace back to one sample, sequenced in a study of cytomegalovirus exposure and HLA in healthy donors. PCR involved 60 Vbeta and 13 Jbeta primers. The assay was immunoSEQ multiplex PCR, and TCRdb's table has in-frame clones only and misses some. The repertoire holds some 150,000 clones, approximately 80% seen once, with approximately 2% in the top ten. Input material: PBMCs. The receptors derive from a woman between 40 and 55 years old in good health and CMV-seronegative.

The chain links TRBV5-1 to TRBJ1-2; 7 bases are a match to TRBD1. Losses at the gene ends were 0 bases for V and 7 bases for J; bases not matched to a gene: 3. CDR3 length equals 13 residues. CDR1 is SGHRS and CDR2 is YFSETQ in the germline V gene. CDR3 bases: TGCGCCAGCAGCTTGGGACAGGGCGGTGGCTACACCTTC. It encodes CASSLGQGGGYTF.

The chain uses TRBV7-2 and TRBJ2-1, with 8 bases identical to TRBD2. This CDR3 contains 15 residues. After removal of 1 base from V and 3 bases from J, the junction contained 2 bases not matched to a gene. Germline CDR1 is SGHTA and CDR2 is FQGNSA. The DNA for the CDR3 is TGTGCCAGCAGCTTAGGGAGCGGGAGCTACAATGAGCAGTTCTTC. It translates to CASSLGSGSYNEQFF. Drawing the rest from reference TRBV7-2 and TRBJ2-1, the complete variable domain is GAGVSQSPSNKVTEKGKDVELRCDPISGHTALYWYRQSLGQGLEFLIYFQGNSAPDKSGLPSDRFSAERTGGSVSTLTIQRTQQEDSAVYLCASSLGSGSYNEQFFGPGTRLTVL.

Regarding this clone: Other DNA sequences within the sample encode an identical CDR3. The chain employs TRBV5-1 and TRBJ2-3; 7 nucleotides match TRBD1. CDR3 length: 14 residues. The trim removed 0 bases at V and 4 bases at J, leaving 2 bases unmatched. CDR1 and CDR2 from the germline V gene are SGHRS and YFSETQ. DNA for the CDR3: TGCGCCAGCAGCTTGGGACAGGGCGCAGATACGCAGTATTTT. Its translation is CASSLGQGADTQYF.

This clone came up a few times. This rearrangement joins TRBV6-5 to TRBJ1-6; no firm D call. Germline CDR1 MNHEY, CDR2 SVGAGI. The CDR3 covers 15 residues. Trimming pared 2 bases from V and 10 bases from J, leaving 15 bases between. As DNA, the CDR3 is TGTGCCAGCAGTTACGGGCCCGGGGTAGACTCACCCCTCCACTTT. It is translated as CASSYGPGVDSPLHF.

The chain carries TRBV6-5 and TRBJ1-1, with D tentatively TRBD1 (6 bases). The CDR3 has 15 amino acids. Deletions cut 0 bases from V and 4 bases from J, with 12 bases between. Germline CDR1 reads MNHEY; CDR2 reads SVGAGI. This chain's CDR3 is CASSYSLQGSTEAFF. The CDR3 DNA reads TGTGCCAGCAGTTACTCGCTCCAGGGGAGCACTGAAGCTTTCTTT.

The J gene is TRBJ2-7, the V gene TRBV5-1; 9 bases line up with TRBD1. From germline, CDR1 is SGHRS and CDR2 YFSETQ. This CDR3 region has 15 residues. Germline trimming cut 4 bases from V and 3 bases from J; bases unmatched to any gene: 8. CDR3 in DNA: TGCGCCAGCAGCCCGGTGGGACAGGGCTTCTACGAGCAGTACTTC. Translation gives CASSPVGQGFYEQYF.

The rearrangement links TRBV6-5 to TRBJ2-7, with D tentatively TRBD2 (6 bases). CDR1 is MNHEY and CDR2 is SVGAGI in the germline V gene. V was cut by 6 bases and J by 3 bases, with 15 bases left in between. CDR3 length: 14 amino acids. The CDR3 loop is CASRREQDGYEQYF. The DNA for the CDR3 is TGTGCCAGCAGGCGGGAACAGGATGGCTACGAGCAGTACTTC.

The genes are TRBV6-5 and TRBJ2-2; 8 bases align to TRBD1. The V gene's germline CDR1 is MNHEY and CDR2 SVGAGI. The CDR3 consists of 14 residues. V shed 8 bases, J shed 6 bases, and the junction held 8 bases outside the gene matches. The CDR3 here is CASDAGGPAGELFF. The CDR3 bases are TGTGCCAGCGACGCAGGGGGCCCGGCCGGGGAGCTGTTTTTT.

The genes are TRBV5-4 and TRBJ2-2, with TRBD2 matching over 10 bases. CDR1 is SGHNT and CDR2 is YYREEE in the germline V gene (reference sequence). The CDR3 loop spans 16 amino acids. The trim removed 4 bases at V and 3 bases at J, leaving 6 bases unmatched. This chain's CDR3 is CASSTTLAGDTGELFF. The DNA of the CDR3 is TGTGCCAGCAGCACCACTCTAGCGGGAGACACCGGGGAGCTGTTTTTT.

The chain has TRBV19 and TRBJ2-2, with TRBD1 matching 8 bases. Germline assignment: CDR1 LNHDA and CDR2 SQIVND (reference sequence). V lost 4 bases, J lost 6 bases, and 4 bases stayed unmatched. This CDR3 is 14 amino acids long. In nucleotides, the CDR3 is TGTGCCAGTAGTACAGGGGGCTTCGCCGGGGAGCTGTTTTTT. It specifies CASSTGGFAGELFF.

The V call is TRBV4-1, the J call TRBJ2-1; possible D gene TRBD2, 7 bases. This CDR3 has 16 residues. The V gene's germline CDR1 is MGHRA and CDR2 YSYEKL. V was shortened by 4 bases and J by 5 bases, with 18 bases between the two germline ends. CDR3 DNA: TGCGCCAGCAGCCCCCTCGCAGCCGGGGGGCACAATGAGCAGTTCTTC. Its translation: CASSPLAAGGHNEQFF.

V is TRBV5-3 and J is TRBJ1-1; D is possibly TRBD1 (6 bases). TRBV5-3 is an ORF; its function is uncertain. The CDR3 totals 14 residues. V was trimmed by 4 bases and J by 5 bases, leaving 15 bases between them. The CDR3 coding sequence is TGTGCCAGAAGCGGAAGGGGGATTCGGACTGAAGCTTTCTTT. Translating gives CARSGRGIRTEAFF.

The J gene is TRBJ1-3, the V gene TRBV30, with D possibly TRBD1 on 5 matching bases. CDR3 length: 13 amino acids. Trimming pared 4 bases from V and 3 bases from J, leaving 10 bases between. The germline V gene has CDR1 GTSNPN and CDR2 SVGIG (reference sequence). CDR3 DNA sequence: TGTGCCTGGACCATGGGGGGTGGAAACACCATATATTTT. Translation: CAWTMGGGNTIYF.

This clone was seen a few times. Other nucleotide sequences in the sample specify the same CDR3. DNA of the CDR3: TGTGCCAGTAGTATTGACAGCTCTGGAAACACCATATATTTT. This codes for CASSIDSSGNTIYF. The V and J genes are TRBV19 and TRBJ1-3; D is possibly TRBD1 (5 bases). The CDR3 has 14 residues. The V gene's germline CDR1 is LNHDA and CDR2 SQIVND (reference sequence). The V gene lost 3 bases and the J gene lost 0 bases, with 6 bases spanning the gap. The complete variable domain, with remaining parts taken from reference TRBV19 and TRBJ1-3, reads DGGITQSPKYLFRKEGQNVTLSCEQNLNHDAMYWYRQDPGQGLRLIYYSQIVNDFQKGDIAEGYSVSREKKESFPLTVTSAQKNPTAFYLCASSIDSSGNTIYFGEGSWLTVV.

This clone appeared a few times. The chain carries TRBV4-2 and TRBJ2-1; 9 bases are shared with TRBD2. With 0 bases clipped from V and 8 bases from J, the junction kept 8 bases outside the gene matches. The length of the CDR3 is 16 residues. Germline CDR1 is LGHNA and CDR2 is YNFKEQ. The CDR3 is CASSQEGAGGPDEQFF. CDR3 coding DNA: TGTGCCAGCAGCCAAGAAGGGGCGGGGGGGCCGGATGAGCAGTTCTTC.

The chain recombines TRBV29-1 with TRBJ2-7; 12 positions agree with TRBD2. CDR3 length equals 15 residues. The germline gives CDR1 SQVTM, CDR2 ANQGSEA. J lost 6 bases, V lost 6 bases, and 12 bases had no gene match. CDR3 bases: TGCAGCGTCGAAACGACTAGCGGGAGATCAGTCGAGCAGTACTTC. This encodes CSVETTSGRSVEQYF.

The chain has TRBV27 and TRBJ1-1; unclear D gene. Per germline, CDR1 MNHEY and CDR2 SMNVEV (reference sequence). V lost 0 bases and J 4 bases, leaving 12 bases between the germline ends. CDR3 length: 15 residues. CDR3 in DNA: TGTGCCAGCAGTTTATCCTTCGGACTACCCACTGAAGCTTTCTTT. The encoded protein is CASSLSFGLPTEAFF.

The genes are TRBV29-1 and TRBJ2-1; TRBD2 matches at 15 bases. Germline CDR1 reads SQVTM; CDR2 reads ANQGSEA. The ends lost 6 bases at V and 2 bases at J; junction bases unmatched: 8. This CDR3 spans 17 amino acids. The DNA of the CDR3 is TGCAGCGTACAGGGACTAGCGGGAGGATTAGCCTACAATGAGCAGTTCTTC. This encodes CSVQGLAGGLAYNEQFF.

The rearrangement uses TRBV23-1 and TRBJ1-1, with TRBD1 identical over 8 bases. TRBV23-1 is flagged as an ORF with uncertain function. The CDR3 has 17 residues. V shed 3 bases and J 6 bases; nucleotides not matched to a gene: 15. Written as DNA, the CDR3 is TGCGCCAGCAGTCATCCCCGGGACAGGCCGGGGGTCCCTGAAGCTTTCTTT. The encoded protein is CASSHPRDRPGVPEAFF.

The chain combines TRBV15 with TRBJ2-5; 7 nucleotides agree with TRBD1. Matching the DNA end better, TRBJ2-7 makes the J call doubtful. The germline CDR1 and CDR2 sequences are LNHNV and YYDKDF (reference sequence). The CDR3 spans 13 residues. In nucleotides, the CDR3 is TGTGCCACCAGCAGAGTCGACAGGGACGAGCAGTACTTC. It codes for CATSRVDRDEQYF.

This clone was detected only a few times. The chain has TRBV6-6 and TRBJ1-3; D is possibly TRBD1 (5 bases). Trimming took 3 bases from V and 6 from J, leaving 15 bases between them. Germline V gene lookup returns CDR1 MNHNY and CDR2 SVGAGI (reference sequence). The CDR3 is 15 amino acids. CDR3 sequence (DNA): TGTGCCAGCAGTTATTACAGGCAGGGTCTAAACACCATATATTTT. Protein sequence: CASSYYRQGLNTIYF.

The rearrangement uses TRBV6-1 and TRBJ2-1; 8 bases map to TRBD2. V dropped 7 bases and J dropped 8; count of bases not matched to a gene: 7. Germline CDR1 and CDR2: MNHNS and SASEGT. The CDR3 extends over 13 amino acids. CDR3 in DNA: TGTGCCAGCATTGAGCGGGAGTCAGATGAGCAGTTCTTC. It yields the protein CASIERESDEQFF.

The gene calls are TRBV9 and TRBJ2-2; TRBD1 matches 9 bases. This CDR3 region has 15 residues. CDR1 and CDR2 from the germline V gene are SGDLS and YYNGEE. The V segment lost 0 bases and the J segment 11 bases; nucleotides outside the gene matches: 8. CDR3 protein: CASSVGGQGMKELFF. CDR3 sequence (DNA): TGTGCCAGCAGCGTAGGAGGACAGGGGATGAAAGAGCTGTTTTTT.

The chain is built from TRBV30 and TRBJ2-1; the D gene is possibly TRBD1 (6 bases). Germline V gene sequence: CDR1 GTSNPN, CDR2 SVGIG (reference sequence). The germline V and J ends were trimmed by 0 bases and 4 bases, with 7 bases remaining between them. The CDR3 length is 13 residues. The CDR3 sequence is CAWSVTGYNEQFF. The CDR3 DNA follows: TGTGCCTGGAGTGTAACAGGGTACAATGAGCAGTTCTTC.

The V gene is TRBV7-8, the J gene TRBJ2-3, with 11 bases aligning to TRBD1. The V segment lost 10 bases and the J segment 4 bases; nucleotides outside the gene matches: 7. The CDR3 covers 14 residues. In germline, CDR1 is SGHVS, CDR2 FQNEAQ. The CDR3 reads CATKGQGEADTQYF. CDR3 DNA: TGTGCCACCAAGGGACAGGGGGAAGCAGATACGCAGTATTTT.

The chain recombines TRBV6-1 with TRBJ2-7; the D is unclear. CDR1 and CDR2 (germline): MNHNS, SASEGT. V gave up 3 bases and J gave up 0 bases, with 9 bases separating them. The CDR3 length is 14 residues. The CDR3 DNA sequence: TGTGCCAGCAGTGAGCGGCACACCTCCTACGAGCAGTACTTC. Translation gives CASSERHTSYEQYF.

The rearrangement joins TRBV19 to TRBJ2-7, with TRBD2 matching over 7 bases. CDR1 and CDR2 from the germline V gene are LNHDA and SQIVND (reference sequence). CDR3 length equals 13 residues. The J segment lost 1 base and the V segment lost 5 bases, leaving 2 bases of the junction unmatched. CDR3 bases: TGTGCCAGTAGTTTCGGGAGGTCCTACGAGCAGTACTTC. Protein product: CASSFGRSYEQYF.

The chain links TRBV13 to TRBJ2-1; TRBD2 aligns across 11 bases. This CDR3 has 16 amino acids. The trim removed 1 base at V and 8 bases at J, leaving 7 bases unmatched. The germline V gene has CDR1 PRHDT and CDR2 FYEKMQ (reference sequence). The CDR3 is CASSLEASGRIDEQFF. The CDR3 DNA sequence: TGTGCCAGCAGCTTAGAGGCTAGCGGGAGGATCGATGAGCAGTTCTTC.

The chain has TRBV11-2 and TRBJ1-1; TRBD1 agrees at 8 bases. V dropped 5 bases and J dropped 2; count of bases not matched to a gene: 7. Germline V gene data show CDR1 as SGHAT and CDR2 as FQNNGV. There are 15 residues in the CDR3. CDR3 protein: CASSAFTGGNTEAFF. In DNA form, the CDR3 reads TGTGCCAGCAGCGCGTTTACAGGGGGAAACACTGAAGCTTTCTTT. The full variable domain, rest sourced from reference TRBV11-2 and TRBJ1-1, is EAGVAQSPRYKIIEKRQSVAFWCNPISGHATLYWYQQILGQGPKLLIQFQNNGVVDDSQLPKDRFSAERLKGVDSTLKIQPAKLEDSAVYLCASSAFTGGNTEAFFGQGTRLTVV.

V and J are TRBV25-1 and TRBJ2-7; tentative D call: TRBD2 (5 bases). The V and J ends lost 5 bases and 6 bases respectively, with 8 bases between them. CDR3 length: 11 amino acids. From germline, CDR1 is MGHDK and CDR2 SYGVNS. CDR3 amino acids: CASSIRGEQYF. The CDR3 nucleotides read TGTGCCAGCAGTATTCGGGGCGAGCAGTACTTC.